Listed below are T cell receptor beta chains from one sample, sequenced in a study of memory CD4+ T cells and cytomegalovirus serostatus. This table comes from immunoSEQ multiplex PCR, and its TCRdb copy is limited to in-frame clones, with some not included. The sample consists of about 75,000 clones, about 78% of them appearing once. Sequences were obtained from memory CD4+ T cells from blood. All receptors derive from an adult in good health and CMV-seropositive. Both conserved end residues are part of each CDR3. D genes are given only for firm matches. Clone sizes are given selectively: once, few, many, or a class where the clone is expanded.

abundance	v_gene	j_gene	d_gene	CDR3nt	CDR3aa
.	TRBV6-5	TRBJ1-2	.	TGTGCCAGCAGCGAAGGGACATCTTATTTGGGCTACACCTTC	CASSEGTSYLGYTF
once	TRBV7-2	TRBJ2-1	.	TGTGCCAGCAGCTCTAGCCATTACAATGAGCAGTTCTTC	CASSSSHYNEQFF
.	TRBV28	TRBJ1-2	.	TGTGCCACCACCCGGGACTCTTTTAACTATGGCTACACCTTC	CATTRDSFNYGYTF
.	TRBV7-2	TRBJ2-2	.	TGTGCCAGCAGCTTAGGGGGAGGACGCGGGGAGCTGTTTTTT	CASSLGGGRGELFF
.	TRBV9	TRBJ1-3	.	TGTGCCAGCAGCGTAGGGGCGGCCTCTGGAAACACCATATATTTT	CASSVGAASGNTIYF
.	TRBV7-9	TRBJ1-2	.	TGTGCCAGCAGCCCGTCTTTTTCTAACCATGGCTACACCTTC	CASSPSFSNHGYTF
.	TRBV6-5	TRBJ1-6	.	TGTGCCAGCAGTCGGGACACTGATTCACCCCTCCACTTT	CASSRDTDSPLHF
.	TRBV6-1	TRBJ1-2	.	TGTGCCACCGTAACTCTAGTTGGAGGCTACACCTTC	CATVTLVGGYTF
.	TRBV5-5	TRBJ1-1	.	TGTGCCAGCAGACTAGACGTCCTAAACACTGAAGCTTTCTTT	CASRLDVLNTEAFF
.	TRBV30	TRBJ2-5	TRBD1	TGTGCCTGGAGTGTTGGGGACAGCGAGCAAGAGACCCAGTACTTC	CAWSVGDSEQETQYF
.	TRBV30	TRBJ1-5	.	TGTGCCTGGAGTAGGGATTCGGAGCCCCAGCATTTT	CAWSRDSEPQHF
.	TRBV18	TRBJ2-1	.	TGTGCCAGCTCACCAACTGGCCTATCCTACAATGAGCAGTTCTTC	CASSPTGLSYNEQFF
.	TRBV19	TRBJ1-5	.	TGTGCCAGTAGTATTAAGTCTGAGGGAGGCCATCAGCCCCAGCATTTT	CASSIKSEGGHQPQHF
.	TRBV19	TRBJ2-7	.	TGTGCCAGTAGTGCCCTAAGGGACGGCGAGCAGTACTTC	CASSALRDGEQYF
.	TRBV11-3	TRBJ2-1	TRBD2	TGTGCCAGCAGCTCGACCACCTCACTAGCGGGGGGTTTGGATGAGCAGTTCTTC	CASSSTTSLAGGLDEQFF
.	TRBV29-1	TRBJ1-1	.	TGCAGCGTTGGGGTTTTTGGTGGCACTGAAGCTTTCTTT	CSVGVFGGTEAFF
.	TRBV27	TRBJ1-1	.	TGTGCCAGCAGTTTAGGGCCGCTCGGCGCTGAAGCTTTCTTT	CASSLGPLGAEAFF
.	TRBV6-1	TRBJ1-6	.	TGTGCCAGCGGTGGGACTTCACCCCTCCACTTT	CASGGTSPLHF
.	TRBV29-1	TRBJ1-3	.	TGCAGCGTTGCGGAGGCTGTCTCTGGAAACACCATATATTTT	CSVAEAVSGNTIYF
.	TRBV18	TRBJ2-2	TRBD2	TGTGCCAGCTCACAAGGGACTACCACCGGGGAGCTGTTTTTT	CASSQGTTTGELFF
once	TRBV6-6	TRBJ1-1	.	TGTGCCAGCCAGCCCCGGCCGAACACTGAAGCTTTCTTT	CASQPRPNTEAFF
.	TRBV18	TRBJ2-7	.	TGTGCCAGCTCGTCTGGGGAATTCAACGAGCAGTACTTC	CASSSGEFNEQYF
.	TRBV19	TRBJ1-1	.	TGTGCCAGTAGTCAGGGACAGAACACTGAAGCTTTCTTT	CASSQGQNTEAFF
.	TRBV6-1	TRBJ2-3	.	TGTGCCAGCAGTGTACAGACTGGGCTTTCGAGAGATACGCAGTATTTT	CASSVQTGLSRDTQYF
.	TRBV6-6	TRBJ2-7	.	TGTGCCAGCAGTTACTCGTTGGGACCCTACGAGCAGTACTTC	CASSYSLGPYEQYF
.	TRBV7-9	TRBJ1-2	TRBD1	TGTGCCAGCAGCTGCGGACAGGGGAATGATTTTCGCTATGGCTACACCTTC	CASSCGQGNDFRYGYTF
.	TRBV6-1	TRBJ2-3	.	TGTGCCAGCAGTGACATATATACGCAGTATTTT	CASSDIYTQYF
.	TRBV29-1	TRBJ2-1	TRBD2	TGCAGCGTTGAAGGGGCGGGAGGGTTCGATGAGCAGTTCTTC	CSVEGAGGFDEQFF
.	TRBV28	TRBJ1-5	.	TGTGCCAGCAGTTTGGTCCTCCAGCCCCAGCATTTT	CASSLVLQPQHF
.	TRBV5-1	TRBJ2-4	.	TGCGCCAGCAGCGACGGCCGGGACCAAGCCAAAAACATTCAGTACTTC	CASSDGRDQAKNIQYF
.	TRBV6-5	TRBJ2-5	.	TGTGCCAGCATCGCTCGGGGGAACTATCAAGAGACCCAGTACTTC	CASIARGNYQETQYF
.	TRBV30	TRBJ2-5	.	TGTGCCTGGAGGAGGCAGCGGGCAGGGAGACCCCAAGAGACCCAGTACTTC	CAWRRQRAGRPQETQYF
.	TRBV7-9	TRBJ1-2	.	TGTGCCAGCAGCGCCGCAGGAGACTATGGCTACACCTTC	CASSAAGDYGYTF
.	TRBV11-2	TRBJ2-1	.	TGTGCCAGCAGCTTAGGAGGCCGCTACAATGAGCAGTTCTTC	CASSLGGRYNEQFF
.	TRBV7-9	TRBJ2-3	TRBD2	TGTGCCAGCAGCTTGACTAGCGGCACAGATACGCAGTATTTT	CASSLTSGTDTQYF
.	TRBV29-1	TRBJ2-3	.	TGCAGCGTTGTGGGGGGTTCAGGACCTTGGAGCACAGATACGCAGTATTTT	CSVVGGSGPWSTDTQYF
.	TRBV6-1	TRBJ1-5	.	TGTGCCAGCAGTGAAGCAGGAGGGAATCAGCCCCAGCATTTT	CASSEAGGNQPQHF
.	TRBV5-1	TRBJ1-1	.	TGCGCCAGCAGCTTGTCGGGGTACACTGAAGCTTTCTTT	CASSLSGYTEAFF
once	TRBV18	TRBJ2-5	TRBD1	TGTGCCAGCTCGGACCGAACAGGGGGCGCGGAGACCCAGTACTTC	CASSDRTGGAETQYF
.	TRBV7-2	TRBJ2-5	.	TGTGCCAGCAGCGGGATAGGGCCCCAAGAGACCCAGTACTTC	CASSGIGPQETQYF
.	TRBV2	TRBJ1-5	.	TGTGCCAGCAGTGGAGGTACAGGGCGCCGTCAGCCCCAGCATTTT	CASSGGTGRRQPQHF
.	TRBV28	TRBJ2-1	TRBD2	TGTGCCAGCAGTCCAGGTGGACTAGCGGGAGAAGGTGAGCAGTTCTTC	CASSPGGLAGEGEQFF
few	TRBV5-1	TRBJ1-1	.	TGCGCCAGCAGCTACCTCCAAGACAGGCCGGCTTTCTTT	CASSYLQDRPAFF
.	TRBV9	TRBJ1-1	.	TGTGCCAGCAGCGCCCGGGCCGGGCGCACTGAAGCTTTCTTT	CASSARAGRTEAFF
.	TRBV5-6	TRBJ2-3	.	TGTGCCAGCAGCTTAACCCCAGATACGCAGTATTTT	CASSLTPDTQYF